Listed below are T cell receptor beta chains from one sample, sequenced in a study of T cells after yellow fever vaccination. TCRdb re-derived calls from the 5' RACE reads in MiXCR, one entry per CDR3 protein. Here the sample spans over 120,000 distinct CDR3 sequences, 6.6% being singletons. The sequences come from CD4+ T cells sorted from PBMCs, collected 10 days after the yellow fever booster vaccination. These receptors came from a young man who received the YFV17D yellow fever vaccine. CDR3s include the opening cysteine and the closing phenylalanine or tryptophan. D genes are given only for firm matches. Some rows have no size entry. The others give once, few or many, or a class for an expanded clone.

CDR3nt: TGTGCCAGCAGCCCTTGGTTGTCCGGGGAGCTGTTTTTT
CDR3aa: CASSPWLSGELFF
v_gene: TRBV5-6
len: 13
abundance: -
j_gene: TRBJ2-2
d_gene: -

CDR3nt: TGCAGCGTCACGGACAGGGGAGAGACCCAGTACTTC
CDR3aa: CSVTDRGETQYF
v_gene: TRBV29-1
len: 12
abundance: few
j_gene: TRBJ2-5
d_gene: TRBD1

CDR3nt: TGTGCCACCAGTGCCGAAGCGACAGGGAGAGTGTACTTC
CDR3aa: CATSAEATGRVYF
v_gene: TRBV24-1
len: 13
abundance: many
j_gene: TRBJ2-7
d_gene: TRBD1

CDR3nt: TGTGCCAGCAGCTTCCGACCCGACACCGGGGAGCTGTTTTTT
CDR3aa: CASSFRPDTGELFF
v_gene: TRBV11-2
len: 14
abundance: many
j_gene: TRBJ2-2
d_gene: -

CDR3nt: TGTGCCAGCCGTGCCTACAATGAGCAGTTCTTC
CDR3aa: CASRAYNEQFF
v_gene: TRBV7-2
len: 11
abundance: many
j_gene: TRBJ2-1
d_gene: -

CDR3nt: TGTGCCAGCAGCATATCAGGGGACTCCTACAATGAGCAGTTCTTC
CDR3aa: CASSISGDSYNEQFF
v_gene: TRBV9
len: 15
abundance: many
j_gene: TRBJ2-1
d_gene: -

CDR3nt: TGTGCCAGCAGTTTGTTTTGGGACTTCCGAACGAATACGCAGTATTTT
CDR3aa: CASSLFWDFRTNTQYF
v_gene: TRBV27
len: 16
abundance: many
j_gene: TRBJ2-3
d_gene: -

CDR3nt: TGTGCCAGTGGGGGGGGGCGTAAGGGAATCAATGAGCAGTTCTTC
CDR3aa: CASGGGRKGINEQFF
v_gene: TRBV19
len: 15
abundance: few
j_gene: TRBJ2-1
d_gene: -

CDR3nt: TGCAGTGCTAGAGATGGACAGGGGGCGACCGGGGAGCTGTTTTTT
CDR3aa: CSARDGQGATGELFF
v_gene: TRBV20-1
len: 15
abundance: many
j_gene: TRBJ2-2
d_gene: TRBD1

CDR3nt: TGCAGTGCTAGGGGGCGGGAACTCTACGAGCAGTACTTC
CDR3aa: CSARGRELYEQYF
v_gene: TRBV20-1
len: 13
abundance: many
j_gene: TRBJ2-7
d_gene: -

CDR3nt: TGTGCCAGCTCACGAAACAGCGAAGAGACCCAGTACTTC
CDR3aa: CASSRNSEETQYF
v_gene: TRBV18
len: 13
abundance: many
j_gene: TRBJ2-5
d_gene: -

CDR3nt: TGCGCCAGCAGCTTGGAGACTAGCGGAGTCAATGAGCAGTTCTTC
CDR3aa: CASSLETSGVNEQFF
v_gene: TRBV5-1
len: 15
abundance: many
j_gene: TRBJ2-1
d_gene: TRBD2

CDR3nt: TGTGCCAGCAGCAGCCTTGGGGAAACCTACGAGCAGTACTTC
CDR3aa: CASSSLGETYEQYF
v_gene: TRBV6-1
len: 14
abundance: few
j_gene: TRBJ2-7
d_gene: -

CDR3nt: TGTGCCAGCAGCCTCTTCACACTAGCGGGAGCTAACAATGAGCAGTTCTTC
CDR3aa: CASSLFTLAGANNEQFF
v_gene: TRBV21-1
len: 17
abundance: many
j_gene: TRBJ2-1
d_gene: -

CDR3nt: TGCAGTGCTCACCGGGACCTCATGAACACTGAAGCTTTCTTT
CDR3aa: CSAHRDLMNTEAFF
v_gene: TRBV20-1
len: 14
abundance: many
j_gene: TRBJ1-1
d_gene: -

CDR3nt: TGTGCCAGCTCACCCGGACTAGCGGGAGGCTCTGGGGCCAACGTCCTGACTTTC
CDR3aa: CASSPGLAGGSGANVLTF
v_gene: TRBV18
len: 18
abundance: many
j_gene: TRBJ2-6
d_gene: TRBD2

CDR3nt: TGCAGCGCAAAGACAGGGTCCGAGACCCAGTACTTC
CDR3aa: CSAKTGSETQYF
v_gene: TRBV29-1
len: 12
abundance: many
j_gene: TRBJ2-5
d_gene: TRBD1

CDR3nt: TGTGCCACCAGCAGAGCCCTGACAGGGGGCTACGAGCAGTACTTC
CDR3aa: CATSRALTGGYEQYF
v_gene: TRBV15
len: 15
abundance: few
j_gene: TRBJ2-7
d_gene: TRBD1

CDR3nt: TGCGCCAGCAGCTTAGGTCCGACTGAAGCTTTCTTT
CDR3aa: CASSLGPTEAFF
v_gene: TRBV5-1
len: 12
abundance: -
j_gene: TRBJ1-1
d_gene: -

CDR3nt: TGTGCCAGCAAAAGGGGACAGGGGTACACCGGGGAGCTGTTTTTT
CDR3aa: CASKRGQGYTGELFF
v_gene: TRBV6-5
len: 15
abundance: many
j_gene: TRBJ2-2
d_gene: TRBD1

CDR3nt: TGCGCCAGCAGCCAAGTACCGGGTAGTGGGGCCAACGTCCTGACTTTC
CDR3aa: CASSQVPGSGANVLTF
v_gene: TRBV4-3
len: 16
abundance: few
j_gene: TRBJ2-6
d_gene: -

CDR3nt: TGTGCCAGCAGCAAAGAGGAGGGACAAAATCTTTACGAGCAGTACTTC
CDR3aa: CASSKEEGQNLYEQYF
v_gene: TRBV21-1
len: 16
abundance: many
j_gene: TRBJ2-7
d_gene: -

CDR3nt: TGTGCCAGCAGGAGAGGGAACCATAAAGAGACCCAGTACTTC
CDR3aa: CASRRGNHKETQYF
v_gene: TRBV12-3/TRBV12-4
len: 14
abundance: many
j_gene: TRBJ2-5
d_gene: -

CDR3nt: TGTGCCAGCAACCCCCAAATCGGCCGTGAGCAGTTCTTC
CDR3aa: CASNPQIGREQFF
v_gene: TRBV5-5
len: 13
abundance: many
j_gene: TRBJ2-1
d_gene: -

CDR3nt: TGCGCCAGTAGAACTAGCGGGAGGGCCGAGGAGACCCAGTACTTC
CDR3aa: CASRTSGRAEETQYF
v_gene: TRBV5-1
len: 15
abundance: many
j_gene: TRBJ2-5
d_gene: TRBD2

CDR3nt: TGTGCCAGCAGCTTAGGGGGAAGCATTCAGTACTTC
CDR3aa: CASSLGGSIQYF
v_gene: TRBV7-2
len: 12
abundance: many
j_gene: TRBJ2-4
d_gene: -

CDR3nt: TGCAGTGCTTCCCAGGGGGACAATGAGCAGTTCTTC
CDR3aa: CSASQGDNEQFF
v_gene: TRBV20-1
len: 12
abundance: -
j_gene: TRBJ2-1
d_gene: TRBD1

CDR3nt: TGTGCCAGCAGCTCCCGGGACAGGGCATCCTATGGCTACACCTTC
CDR3aa: CASSSRDRASYGYTF
v_gene: TRBV7-2
len: 15
abundance: many
j_gene: TRBJ1-2
d_gene: TRBD1

CDR3nt: TGTGCCAGCAGCTCTGGACTCAGCACAGATACGCAGTATTTT
CDR3aa: CASSSGLSTDTQYF
v_gene: TRBV7-2
len: 14
abundance: many
j_gene: TRBJ2-3
d_gene: -

CDR3nt: TGTGCCAGCACAAAACTAGCGGGGGTCCAAGAGACCCAGTACTTC
CDR3aa: CASTKLAGVQETQYF
v_gene: TRBV9
len: 15
abundance: -
j_gene: TRBJ2-5
d_gene: TRBD2

CDR3nt: TGCAGTGCCCCGACTAGCGGGGGGACAGATACGCAGTATTTT
CDR3aa: CSAPTSGGTDTQYF
v_gene: TRBV20-1
len: 14
abundance: many
j_gene: TRBJ2-3
d_gene: TRBD2

CDR3nt: TGTGCCAGCAGGGAGACTAGCGGGAACACCGGGGAGCTGTTTTTT
CDR3aa: CASRETSGNTGELFF
v_gene: TRBV6-4
len: 15
abundance: many
j_gene: TRBJ2-2
d_gene: TRBD2

CDR3nt: TGCGCCAGCAGTCAATGGGACTGGAGACAGACCGACTACAATGAGCAGTTCTTC
CDR3aa: CASSQWDWRQTDYNEQFF
v_gene: TRBV23-1
len: 18
abundance: many
j_gene: TRBJ2-1
d_gene: -

CDR3nt: TGTGCCAGCAGCTTGGGGAATCAGCCCCAGCATTTT
CDR3aa: CASSLGNQPQHF
v_gene: TRBV7-9
len: 12
abundance: many
j_gene: TRBJ1-5
d_gene: -

CDR3nt: TGTGCCAGCAGTTACACTAGGGGGGTGAGCGGCGGTGAGCAGTTCTTC
CDR3aa: CASSYTRGVSGGEQFF
v_gene: TRBV6-5
len: 16
abundance: many
j_gene: TRBJ2-1
d_gene: -

CDR3nt: TGCAGCGTTGGACAGCACCTTGGGGAAAAACTGTTTTTT
CDR3aa: CSVGQHLGEKLFF
v_gene: TRBV29-1
len: 13
abundance: many
j_gene: TRBJ1-4
d_gene: -

CDR3nt: TGTGCCAGCAGCCAAACGGGGGGATCGGAGTACTTC
CDR3aa: CASSQTGGSEYF
v_gene: TRBV14
len: 12
abundance: -
j_gene: TRBJ2-7
d_gene: TRBD2

CDR3nt: TGCAGCGTTGATCCTCCGGGACAGGGGTTTGGCGCCCAAGAGACCCAGTACTTC
CDR3aa: CSVDPPGQGFGAQETQYF
v_gene: TRBV29-1
len: 18
abundance: many
j_gene: TRBJ2-5
d_gene: TRBD1

CDR3nt: TGTGCCACGCAGAGATCAGGGGATACGCAGTATTTT
CDR3aa: CATQRSGDTQYF
v_gene: TRBV5-4
len: 12
abundance: many
j_gene: TRBJ2-3
d_gene: -

CDR3nt: TGTGCCAGCAGCTTAACTTACAGGGACACAGATACGCAGTATTTT
CDR3aa: CASSLTYRDTDTQYF
v_gene: TRBV7-3
len: 15
abundance: many
j_gene: TRBJ2-3
d_gene: -

CDR3nt: TGTGCCAGCAGCTTTCGTAGCGGGATCTTTGGGAGTGAGCAGTTCTTC
CDR3aa: CASSFRSGIFGSEQFF
v_gene: TRBV7-2
len: 16
abundance: -
j_gene: TRBJ2-1
d_gene: TRBD2

CDR3nt: TGCAGCGTTGAATACGGGACTAGCGACTCCTACAATGAGCAGTTCTTC
CDR3aa: CSVEYGTSDSYNEQFF
v_gene: TRBV29-1
len: 16
abundance: many
j_gene: TRBJ2-1
d_gene: TRBD2

CDR3nt: TGCGCCAGCAGCCTGACAGGGGGCCACTCCTACGAGCAGTACTTC
CDR3aa: CASSLTGGHSYEQYF
v_gene: TRBV5-1
len: 15
abundance: many
j_gene: TRBJ2-7
d_gene: TRBD1

CDR3nt: TGTGCCAGCTCACCAGCGGAGACCCAGTACTTC
CDR3aa: CASSPAETQYF
v_gene: TRBV18
len: 11
abundance: many
j_gene: TRBJ2-5
d_gene: -

CDR3nt: TGTGCCAGCAGCTTAGGGGGGTCCAAAAACATTCAGTACTTC
CDR3aa: CASSLGGSKNIQYF
v_gene: TRBV7-2
len: 14
abundance: many
j_gene: TRBJ2-4
d_gene: -

CDR3nt: TGCGCCAGCAGCCCTCCCGGGACATATTACAATGAGCAGTTCTTC
CDR3aa: CASSPPGTYYNEQFF
v_gene: TRBV5-1
len: 15
abundance: many
j_gene: TRBJ2-1
d_gene: -

CDR3nt: TGTGCCAGCAGCCGCCGGGACAGACCTATCGATGGCTACACCTTC
CDR3aa: CASSRRDRPIDGYTF
v_gene: TRBV12-3/TRBV12-4
len: 15
abundance: many
j_gene: TRBJ1-2
d_gene: TRBD1

CDR3nt: TGTGCCAGCAGCCAAGAAACCGCCGGAGGTGGGGAGACCCAGTACTTC
CDR3aa: CASSQETAGGGETQYF
v_gene: TRBV4-2
len: 16
abundance: many
j_gene: TRBJ2-5
d_gene: -

CDR3nt: TGTGCCAGCAGCTGGGATAGCGGGAGTAGAGGAACGCAGTATTTT
CDR3aa: CASSWDSGSRGTQYF
v_gene: TRBV7-2
len: 15
abundance: many
j_gene: TRBJ2-3
d_gene: TRBD2

CDR3nt: TGCAGTGCTACATCAAGGGCTTACTATGGCTACACCTTC
CDR3aa: CSATSRAYYGYTF
v_gene: TRBV20-1
len: 13
abundance: many
j_gene: TRBJ1-2
d_gene: -

CDR3nt: TGCAGTGCGAGGGACACCATCACAGATACGCAGTATTTT
CDR3aa: CSARDTITDTQYF
v_gene: TRBV20-1
len: 13
abundance: -
j_gene: TRBJ2-3
d_gene: -

CDR3nt: TGTGCCAGCAGTTTCGGGGACTTCGGCTACACCTTC
CDR3aa: CASSFGDFGYTF
v_gene: TRBV12-3/TRBV12-4
len: 12
abundance: many
j_gene: TRBJ1-2
d_gene: -

CDR3nt: TGTGCCAGCAGCTTAGCCCGTTCTAGCGGCTTTTCCTACGAGCAGTACTTC
CDR3aa: CASSLARSSGFSYEQYF
v_gene: TRBV7-8
len: 17
abundance: many
j_gene: TRBJ2-7
d_gene: TRBD2

CDR3nt: TGTGCCAGCCGCAGCACAAATACGCAGTATTTT
CDR3aa: CASRSTNTQYF
v_gene: TRBV7-2
len: 11
abundance: -
j_gene: TRBJ2-3
d_gene: -

CDR3nt: TGTGCCAGCAGCTTAGGTTTGACTAGCGGGAAACAAGAGACCCAGTACTTC
CDR3aa: CASSLGLTSGKQETQYF
v_gene: TRBV7-2
len: 17
abundance: many
j_gene: TRBJ2-5
d_gene: TRBD2

CDR3nt: TGTGCCAGCAGCTTAGCATGGACAGGGAGGTCACCCCTCCACTTT
CDR3aa: CASSLAWTGRSPLHF
v_gene: TRBV7-2
len: 15
abundance: many
j_gene: TRBJ1-6
d_gene: TRBD1

CDR3nt: TGTGCCAGCAGCCCAGCGGGGAGGTCCTACAATGAGCAGTTCTTC
CDR3aa: CASSPAGRSYNEQFF
v_gene: TRBV7-8
len: 15
abundance: many
j_gene: TRBJ2-1
d_gene: TRBD2